The source of this T cell receptor beta chain is a study of cytomegalovirus exposure and HLA in healthy donors. Germline-derived CDR1 and CDR2 are SGHRS and YFSETQ. CDR3 length equals 14 residues. Losses at the gene ends were 3 bases for V and 4 bases for J; bases not matched to a gene: 4. Amplification used 60 Vbeta primers and 13 Jbeta primers. Assay: immunoSEQ multiplex PCR; the TCRdb copy retains only in-frame clones and omits some. The repertoire includes under 150,000 clones, 84% of them detected once, and under 3.5% sits in the top ten. Sequencing was carried out using PBMCs. The V gene is TRBV5-1, the J gene TRBJ2-3, with TRBD2 matching 8 bases. This receptor was obtained from a man in his fifties in good health and CMV-seronegative. CDR3 in amino acids: CASSSQGLADTQYF. As DNA, the CDR3 is TGCGCCAGCAGCTCGCAGGGACTAGCAGATACGCAGTATTTT.